A selection of T cell receptor beta chains follows, all from one sample in a study of blood T cell repertoires in COVID-19. Some clones are missing from TCRdb's copy, which holds only in-frame ones; the method was immunoSEQ multiplex PCR. In the table there are 70,000 to 85,000 clones, 85% to 95% of which are singletons. Material for sequencing was peripheral blood. These receptors were taken from a woman aged 60-75 years with active COVID-19. Each CDR3 is given with its conserved first and last residue. Fields, in order: V gene, CDR3 length, clone size, J gene, D gene, CDR3 protein, CDR3 DNA. A D gene is named only where the DNA matches it firmly. Some rows have no size entry. The others give once, few or many, or a class for an expanded clone.

TRBV15,16,NA,TRBJ2-7,NA,CATSRGRRGTGYEQYF,TGTGCCACCAGCAGAGGAAGGCGGGGCACGGGGTACGAGCAGTACTTC
TRBV6-5,14,NA,TRBJ2-7,TRBD2,CASSQGAGGYEQYF,TGTGCCAGCTCCCAGGGAGCGGGAGGTTACGAGCAGTACTTC
TRBV18,14,NA,TRBJ2-3,TRBD1,CASSQQGAPDTQYF,TGTGCCAGCTCACAACAGGGGGCCCCAGATACGCAGTATTTT
TRBV28,18,once,TRBJ2-7,NA,CASSLFSRVKELGYEQYF,TGTGCCAGCAGTTTATTTTCCAGGGTCAAAGAGTTGGGGTACGAGCAGTACTTC
TRBV28,14,NA,TRBJ2-7,NA,CASRATGRSYEQYF,TGTGCCAGCAGAGCGACAGGGAGGTCCTACGAGCAGTACTTC
TRBV6-6,17,once,TRBJ2-3,TRBD2,CASSPPPPVREVNTQYF,TGTGCCAGCAGTCCTCCTCCCCCAGTCCGGGAGGTAAATACGCAGTATTTT
TRBV5-6,14,NA,TRBJ2-1,TRBD2,CASSWTSGSPEQFF,TGTGCCAGCAGCTGGACTAGCGGGAGCCCGGAGCAGTTCTTC
TRBV2,15,NA,TRBJ1-4,NA,CASSVLGQSNEKLFF,TGTGCCAGCAGTGTTCTAGGACAGTCTAATGAAAAACTGTTTTTT
TRBV15,16,NA,TRBJ2-1,TRBD2,CATSRDGLAGNNEQFF,TGTGCCACCAGCAGAGACGGACTAGCGGGGAACAATGAGCAGTTCTTC
TRBV3-1/TRBV3-2,12,NA,TRBJ2-7,NA,CASSQGDYEQYF,TGTGCCAGCAGCCAAGGCGACTACGAGCAGTACTTC
TRBV11-2,13,NA,TRBJ2-1,NA,CAVGLRSYNEQFF,TGTGCCGTCGGACTGCGCTCCTACAATGAGCAGTTCTTC
TRBV6-5,14,NA,TRBJ1-5,TRBD1,CASRRTGSNQPQHF,TGTGCCAGCAGAAGGACAGGTTCAAATCAGCCCCAGCATTTT
TRBV2,13,once,TRBJ2-1,NA,CAPPRSQWDEQFF,TGTGCCCCCCCCCGGAGCCAGTGGGATGAGCAGTTCTTC
TRBV7-9,16,NA,TRBJ2-2,TRBD2,CASSLRTSGRPGELFF,TGTGCCAGCAGCCTACGGACTAGCGGGAGACCAGGGGAGCTGTTTTTT
TRBV6-5,14,NA,TRBJ2-7,TRBD1,CASGPGTGGHEQYF,TGTGCCAGCGGACCCGGGACAGGGGGCCACGAGCAGTACTTC
TRBV2,16,NA,TRBJ2-3,TRBD1,CASRTGTGMGEDTQYF,TGTGCCAGCAGGACCGGGACAGGGATGGGTGAAGATACGCAGTATTTT
TRBV4-1,16,NA,TRBJ1-1,NA,CASSQDHQPGFIKAFF,TGCGCCAGCAGCCAAGATCACCAGCCAGGGTTCATAAAGGCTTTCTTT
TRBV28,14,NA,TRBJ2-2,TRBD2,CVSGTSGNNGELFF,TGTGTCAGCGGGACTAGCGGGAACAACGGGGAGCTGTTTTTT
TRBV27,18,NA,TRBJ2-3,TRBD2,CASSLSPHSGRRTDTQYF,TGTGCCAGCAGTCTCTCTCCCCATAGCGGGAGGAGGACAGATACGCAGTATTTT
TRBV10-3,16,NA,TRBJ2-1,NA,CAISESSLPTDNEQFF,TGTGCCATCAGTGAGTCGAGCCTACCTACGGACAATGAGCAGTTCTTC
TRBV19,13,NA,TRBJ1-1,TRBD1,CASSQGGSTEAFF,TGTGCCAGTAGTCAGGGGGGTAGCACTGAAGCTTTCTTT
TRBV5-1,15,NA,TRBJ1-4,NA,CASSISGTRNEKLFF,TGCGCCAGCAGCATCTCCGGGACAAGAAATGAAAAACTGTTTTTT
TRBV5-5,17,NA,TRBJ2-1,TRBD2,CASSLARRTSGSNEQFF,TGTGCCAGCAGCTTGGCTCGAAGGACTAGCGGGAGTAATGAGCAGTTCTTC
TRBV28,13,once,TRBJ2-7,TRBD2,CASNGGVTYEQYF,TGTGCCAGCAATGGGGGGGTAACCTACGAGCAGTACTTC
TRBV7-8,17,NA,TRBJ2-5,TRBD1,CASSSRIGQGGLETQYF,TGTGCCAGCAGCTCAAGGATAGGACAGGGAGGCCTGGAGACCCAGTACTTC
TRBV24-1,14,NA,TRBJ2-3,NA,CATNRGGSTDTQYF,TGTGCCACCAACAGGGGGGGAAGCACAGATACGCAGTATTTT
TRBV28,14,NA,TRBJ1-2,NA,CASSLSWYNYGYTF,TGTGCCAGCAGTTTGAGTTGGTACAACTATGGCTACACCTTC
TRBV5-1,15,NA,TRBJ2-3,NA,CASSLAEGAYDTQYF,TGCGCCAGCAGCTTGGCGGAGGGGGCTTATGATACGCAGTATTTT
TRBV20-1,14,NA,TRBJ1-2,NA,CSASLRGWTYGYTF,TGCAGTGCTAGTCTCCGGGGTTGGACCTATGGCTACACCTTC
TRBV10-2,15,NA,TRBJ1-6,NA,CASRVDWYYNSPLHF,TGCGCCAGCAGGGTTGACTGGTACTATAATTCACCCCTCCACTTT
TRBV28,15,few,TRBJ2-1,NA,CASRNRGSGYNEQFF,TGTGCCAGCAGAAATCGGGGATCAGGCTACAATGAGCAGTTCTTC
TRBV18,13,NA,TRBJ2-6,NA,CASSPSGANVLTF,TGTGCCAGCTCTCCTTCTGGGGCCAACGTCCTGACTTTC
TRBV28,16,NA,TRBJ2-2,TRBD1,CASSPWDRGPDGELFF,TGTGCCAGCAGTCCGTGGGACAGGGGGCCCGACGGGGAGCTGTTTTTT
TRBV6-5,16,NA,TRBJ2-1,TRBD2,CASSSPRLAFLNEQFF,TGTGCCAGCAGTTCCCCGCGACTAGCCTTTCTCAATGAGCAGTTCTTC
TRBV18,14,NA,TRBJ2-7,NA,CASSPGQGSHEQYF,TGTGCCAGCTCACCAGGGCAGGGGTCCCACGAGCAGTACTTC
TRBV3-1/TRBV3-2,14,NA,TRBJ2-7,TRBD1,CASALRDRLYEQYF,TGTGCCAGCGCCCTAAGGGACAGGCTTTACGAGCAGTACTTC
TRBV6-5,15,NA,TRBJ2-2,NA,CASSYLGEAGGELFF,TGTGCCAGCAGTTACTTGGGAGAGGCGGGCGGGGAGCTGTTTTTT
TRBV3-1/TRBV3-2,15,NA,TRBJ2-2,TRBD2,CASSRREGSIGELFF,TGTGCCAGCAGCCGGCGGGAGGGATCTATCGGGGAGCTGTTTTTT
TRBV7-2,13,NA,TRBJ1-2,TRBD1,CASSRDRVYGYTF,TGTGCCAGCAGCAGGGACAGGGTCTATGGCTACACCTTC
TRBV19,16,NA,TRBJ2-2,TRBD2,CASSIGGGSWTGELFF,TGTGCCAGTAGTATAGGAGGCGGGAGTTGGACCGGGGAGCTGTTTTTT
TRBV6-6,15,few,TRBJ2-2,TRBD2,CASRRAGGSTGELFF,TGTGCCAGCAGGAGAGCGGGAGGCTCCACCGGGGAGCTGTTTTTT
TRBV5-1,13,NA,TRBJ2-7,NA,CASSHPEAYEQYF,TGCGCCAGCAGCCATCCGGAGGCCTACGAGCAGTACTTC
TRBV28,14,NA,TRBJ2-7,NA,CASSGRGAPYEQYF,TGTGCCAGCAGTGGGAGGGGGGCCCCTTACGAGCAGTACTTC
TRBV7-9,14,NA,TRBJ2-5,TRBD1,CASSSHHRGETQYF,TGTGCCAGCAGCTCCCACCACAGGGGGGAGACCCAGTACTTC
TRBV12-3/TRBV12-4,13,NA,TRBJ1-3,TRBD1,CASTGASGNTIYF,TGTGCCTCCACAGGGGCATCTGGAAACACCATATATTTT
TRBV30,15,NA,TRBJ1-1,NA,CAWNSGPPVGTEAFF,TGTGCCTGGAACTCGGGTCCCCCGGTCGGCACTGAAGCTTTCTTT
TRBV28,15,NA,TRBJ1-2,TRBD1,CASSSRGLENYGYTF,TGTGCCAGCAGTTCCAGGGGGCTAGAGAACTATGGCTACACCTTC
TRBV2,15,NA,TRBJ2-1,NA,CASSGSPPRGNEQFF,TGTGCCAGCAGTGGATCCCCCCCCCGGGGGAATGAGCAGTTCTTC
TRBV24-1,13,NA,TRBJ2-3,TRBD2,CATSVWGGDTQYF,TGTGCCACCAGTGTCTGGGGGGGAGATACGCAGTATTTT
TRBV10-2,14,NA,TRBJ2-1,TRBD2,CASGREGQRSEQFF,TGCGCCAGCGGGCGGGAGGGCCAGCGGTCCGAGCAGTTCTTC
TRBV5-1,17,NA,TRBJ2-7,TRBD2,CASSLVTAGGPGDEQYF,TGCGCCAGTAGCTTGGTTACAGCGGGAGGGCCGGGGGACGAGCAGTACTTC
TRBV30,15,NA,TRBJ2-5,TRBD1,CAWRGTGVGLETQYF,TGTGCCTGGAGGGGGACAGGGGTAGGGCTAGAGACCCAGTACTTC
TRBV6-6,17,NA,TRBJ1-2,NA,CASSRTLAWTSSYGYTF,TGTGCCAGCAGTCGCACCCTCGCCTGGACAAGCTCCTATGGCTACACCTTC
TRBV7-9,15,NA,TRBJ1-2,TRBD1,CASSQTGGLYYGYTF,TGTGCCAGCAGCCAGACAGGGGGCTTGTACTATGGCTACACCTTC